This T cell receptor beta chain was found in a study of human T cells and chemical hapten exposure. Attachment of unique molecular identifiers to individual cDNA molecules was performed in the library. TCRdb recomputed calls from the RACE reads with MiXCR, one row per CDR3 protein. The sample contains about 340,000 distinct CDR3 sequences, roughly 6.9% of which appear only once. Time point indicated: patch test 1, 2 weeks after DPC sensitization. This sample's treatment: therapeutic diphenylcyclopropenone sensitization with weekly scalp DPC. This clonotype was recorded many times. With 3 bases removed from V and 5 bases from J, the gap between germline ends came to 8 bases. The CDR3 is 12 amino acids. CDR1 is MGHDK, CDR2 SYGVNS, per germline.

Source: whole blood, taken in connection with sensitization to the hapten diphenylcyclopropenone (DPC). The V call is TRBV25-1, the J call TRBJ2-7; perhaps TRBD2 as D (5 bases). The clonotype originates from a young woman with alopecia areata. Some clones in this sample may be carry-over from other donors' samples. CDR3: CASSDPGDEQYF. CDR3 sequence (DNA): TGTGCCAGCAGTGATCCCGGGGACGAGCAGTACTTC.